The clone carrying this T cell receptor (beta chain) appeared a few times. The antigen remains unidentified. These data belong to a study of identical twins. Overall study findings and caveats: There was an excess of low generation probability in the out-of-frame alpha sequences that twins shared. The abundant beta clonotypes from cord blood had fewer insertions, and memory repertoires had none of this.

Unique molecular identifiers were in the cDNA, with template-switch universal primer binding. In TCRdb, the 5' RACE reads were re-called with MiXCR into one record per CDR3 protein. The sample shows some 1,600,000 distinct CDR3 sequences, around a third of them seen only once. In germline, CDR1 is SGHTA, CDR2 FQGNSA. After removal of 5 bases from V and 7 bases from J, the junction contained 10 bases not matched to a gene. The CDR3 is 15 residues long. The TCR was taken from a newborn girl in good health. The rearrangement joins TRBV7-2 to TRBJ2-7; 11 bases are shared with TRBD2. Source material: cord blood. As DNA, the CDR3 is TGTGCCAGCAGCAAGACTAGCGGGGACTACAATGAGCAGTACTTC. The encoded protein is CASSKTSGDYNEQYF. Full variable domain (rest looked up from reference TRBV7-2 and TRBJ2-7): GAGVSQSPSNKVTEKGKDVELRCDPISGHTALYWYRQSLGQGLEFLIYFQGNSAPDKSGLPSDRFSAERTGGSVSTLTIQRTQQEDSAVYLCASSKTSGDYNEQYFGPGTRLTVT.